This T cell receptor (beta chain) originates from a study of T cells in Graves' hyperthyroidism and ophthalmopathy. Broader study findings: Within blood appeared most thyroid clonotypes that had expanded above 0.001. A model of 13 V-J pairs discriminated ophthalmopathy from stable hyperthyroidism.

Each ophthalmopathy patient scored at least 3 on the Clinical Activity Score and at least 4 on NOSPECS grade, with duration under 3 months. This clonotype came up many times. Antigen unknown. The germline CDR1 and CDR2 sequences are KGHSH and LQKENI. Trimming took 4 bases from V and 1 from J, leaving 8 bases between them. This CDR3 is 14 amino acids long. Using RNA transcripts as the source, TCR beta CDR3 regions were amplified. A set of HTBI primers served as the primers for a first-round RT-PCR of the TCR CDR3. MiXCR was run by TCRdb on the multiplex PCR reads, yielding one entry per CDR3 protein. This table holds hundreds of thousands of distinct CDR3 sequences, about 15% found once.

The origin of this receptor is a woman aged 50 to 60 with Graves' ophthalmopathy. Input material: blood. The chain couples TRBV18 to TRBJ1-3; D not resolved. CDR3 nucleotides: TGTGCCAGCTCACTCAACCTGTCTGGAAACACCATATATTTT. It encodes CASSLNLSGNTIYF.